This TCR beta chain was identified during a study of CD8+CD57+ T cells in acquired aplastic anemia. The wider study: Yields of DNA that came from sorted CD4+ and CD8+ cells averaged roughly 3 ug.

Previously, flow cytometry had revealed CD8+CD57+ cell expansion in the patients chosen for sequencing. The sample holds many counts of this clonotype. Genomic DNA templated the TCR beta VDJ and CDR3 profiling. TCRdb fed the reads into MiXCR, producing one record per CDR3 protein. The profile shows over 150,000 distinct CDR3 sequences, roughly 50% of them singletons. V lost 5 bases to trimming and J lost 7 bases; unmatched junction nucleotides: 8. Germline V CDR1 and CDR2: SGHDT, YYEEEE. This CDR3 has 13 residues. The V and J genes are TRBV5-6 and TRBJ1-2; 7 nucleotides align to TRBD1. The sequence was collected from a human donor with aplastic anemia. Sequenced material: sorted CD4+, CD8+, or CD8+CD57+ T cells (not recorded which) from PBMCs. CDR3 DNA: TGTGCCAGCAGGCCCGACAGGGTGGGTGGCTACACCTTC. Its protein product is CASRPDRVGGYTF. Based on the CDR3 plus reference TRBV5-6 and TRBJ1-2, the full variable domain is DAGVTQSPTHLIKTRGQQVTLRCSPKSGHDTVSWYQQALGQGPQFIFQYYEEEERQRGNFPDRFSGHQFPNYSSELNVNALLLGDSALYLCASRPDRVGGYTFGSGTRLTVV.